This T cell receptor (beta chain) was observed in a study of regulatory T cells in long-lasting Graves disease. Arm-PCR of CDR3 regions and iRepertoire HTBI primers were the basis on which TCR beta libraries were built. A single record per CDR3 protein comes from TCRdb applying MiXCR to the multiplex PCR reads. Among 700,000 or so distinct CDR3 sequences listed, around 32% were seen once. Time point denoted: persistent/refractory GD, antithyroid drugs over 5 years with positive TRAb. Scientists built the TCR library using RNA that was extracted from PBMCs. Germline CDR1 is MNHNS and CDR2 is SASEGT. This CDR3 contains 17 residues. The trim removed 6 bases at V and 2 bases at J, leaving 9 bases unmatched.

The chain carries TRBV6-1 and TRBJ2-6; 8 bases align to TRBD1. Sequenced material: peripheral blood mononuclear cells (PBMCs), taken when the disease was refractory, from a patient treated with antithyroid drugs. This clonotype was obtained from a female donor with Graves disease. CDR3 sequence reads: CASRKQGGTAGANVLTF. CDR3 nucleotide sequence: TGTGCCAGCAGGAAACAGGGGGGTACAGCTGGGGCCAACGTCCTGACTTTC.